This entry lists 26 T cell receptor beta chains sequenced from one sample in a study of T cells in Graves' hyperthyroidism and ophthalmopathy. RNA transcripts were the template for amplifying TCR beta CDR3 regions. RT-PCR in the first round (using the HTBI primer set) targeted the TCR CDR3. TCRdb reprocessed the multiplex PCR reads with MiXCR, giving one entry per CDR3 protein. The table has approximately 400,000 distinct CDR3 sequences, around 14% seen once. Sequencing used blood. The receptors shown here come from a woman aged 55-75 years with Graves' hyperthyroidism.

The V gene is TRBV27, the J gene TRBJ1-2; 7 bases map to TRBD1. This CDR3 spans 16 amino acids. The germline V gene has CDR1 MNHEY and CDR2 SMNVEV (reference sequence). V gave up 2 bases and J gave up 8 bases; unmatched junction bases: 14. The CDR3 sequence: CASSLTITGAPWGYTF. The CDR3 nucleotides read TGTGCCAGCAGTTTAACGATAACAGGGGCCCCTTGGGGCTACACCTTC.

This clonotype was counted many times. This chain connects TRBV2 to TRBJ2-7, with 7 bases identical to TRBD2. The CDR3 extends over 12 amino acids. V lost 7 bases and J lost 4; bases outside the gene matches: 4. From germline, CDR1 is SNHLY and CDR2 FYNNEI. In DNA form, the CDR3 reads TGTGCCAGCACTCAAGCGGGATACGAGCAGTACTTC. Translation gives CASTQAGYEQYF.

This rearrangement joins TRBV10-3 to TRBJ1-3; 7 bases align to TRBD1. With 1 base clipped from V and 2 bases from J, the junction kept 8 bases outside the gene matches. CDR3 length: 17 residues. Per germline, CDR1 ENHRY and CDR2 SYGVKD. The CDR3 DNA reads TGTGCCATCAGTGAGTTGCAGGGGGGGCTCCCTGGAAACACCATATATTTT. This translates into CAISELQGGLPGNTIYF.

This clonotype was counted ten times or more. The CDR3 loop reads CASNRNRVPTYGYTF. The CDR3 bases are TGTGCCAGCAACCGAAACAGGGTCCCTACCTATGGCTACACCTTC. The chain joins TRBV11-2 to TRBJ1-2, with D possibly being TRBD1 (6 bases). Germline values: CDR1 SGHAT, CDR2 FQNNGV. Trimming left V 7 bases short and J 4 bases short, with 19 bases between. The CDR3 sequence is 15 residues long.

This chain joins TRBV5-6 and TRBJ1-4, with D possibly being TRBD1 (6 bases). There are 14 residues in the CDR3. The germline V and J ends were trimmed by 2 bases and 8 bases, with 13 bases remaining between them. CDR1 is SGHDT, CDR2 YYEEEE, per germline. The CDR3 coding sequence is TGTGCCAGCAGCTTTTTGGGGGCAGGGGAAAAACTGTTTTTT. Translated, it gives CASSFLGAGEKLFF. The full variable domain, with the rest looked up from reference TRBV5-6 and TRBJ1-4, is DAGVTQSPTHLIKTRGQQVTLRCSPKSGHDTVSWYQQALGQGPQFIFQYYEEEERQRGNFPDRFSGHQFPNYSSELNVNALLLGDSALYLCASSFLGAGEKLFFGSGTQLSVL.

In this sample, this clonotype turned up many times. V and J are TRBV7-2 and TRBJ1-2; 8 bases map to TRBD1. Germline V gene sequence: CDR1 SGHTA, CDR2 FQGNSA. This CDR3 has 13 amino acids. The V gene end was trimmed by 5 bases and the J gene end by 8 bases; junction bases not matched to a gene: 7. The CDR3 loop is CASSEDRVRGYTF. The CDR3 DNA reads as TGTGCCAGCAGCGAGGACAGGGTTCGCGGCTACACCTTC. Together with reference TRBV7-2 and TRBJ1-2, the CDR3 gives the full variable domain: GAGVSQSPSNKVTEKGKDVELRCDPISGHTALYWYRQSLGQGLEFLIYFQGNSAPDKSGLPSDRFSAERTGGSVSTLTIQRTQQEDSAVYLCASSEDRVRGYTFGSGTRLTVV.

This rearrangement joins TRBV19 to TRBJ1-2; D gene uncertain. V lost 1 base, J lost 6 bases, and 12 bases lay in between. This CDR3 is 14 amino acids long. Germline V gene sequence: CDR1 LNHDA, CDR2 SQIVND (reference sequence). CDR3 DNA: TGTGCCAGTAGTATAGTCCCAGGCACTCATGGCTACACCTTC. Its protein is CASSIVPGTHGYTF.

This clonotype was detected only a few times. The V gene is TRBV5-1, the J gene TRBJ1-2; D unclear. Germline-derived CDR1 and CDR2 are SGHRS and YFSETQ. V lost 3 bases to trimming and J lost 8 bases, with 11 bases between them. CDR3 length equals 12 residues. The CDR3 region has the DNA TGCGCCAGCAGCTACGAGGCGGAGGGCTACACCTTC. Translating gives CASSYEAEGYTF.

The genes are TRBV11-2 and TRBJ2-1, with D hard to call. Germline CDR1 reads SGHAT; CDR2 reads FQNNGV. Trimming pared 5 bases from V and 9 bases from J, leaving 11 bases between. The CDR3 spans 12 residues. The CDR3: CASSPQFGEQFF. Here the CDR3 DNA reads TGTGCCAGCAGCCCACAGTTCGGTGAGCAGTTCTTC.

This clonotype has a count of ten or more. The gene calls are TRBV28 and TRBJ1-1, with D maybe TRBD1 (6 bases). There are 13 residues in the CDR3. V was trimmed by 3 bases and J by 4 bases, leaving 9 bases between them. In germline, CDR1 is MDHEN, CDR2 SYDVKM. Here the CDR3 DNA reads TGTGCCAGCAGTTTTGAGGACAGCACTGAAGCTTTCTTT. Protein: CASSFEDSTEAFF. The full variable domain, rest sourced from reference TRBV28 and TRBJ1-1, is DVKVTQSSRYLVKRTGEKVFLECVQDMDHENMFWYRQDPGLGLRLIYFSYDVKMKEKGDIPEGYSVSREKKERFSLILESASTNQTSMYLCASSFEDSTEAFFGQGTRLTVV.

This clonotype was observed at least ten times. The rearrangement links TRBV27 to TRBJ1-5, with D maybe TRBD1 (6 bases). Trimming left V 5 bases short and J 3 bases short, with 14 bases between. The CDR3 length is 15 residues. Germline values: CDR1 MNHEY, CDR2 SMNVEV (reference sequence). CDR3 nucleotides: TGTGCCAGCAGTCCCCCCGGACAGATCAATCAGCCCCAGCATTTT. Its protein is CASSPPGQINQPQHF.

This clonotype was observed many times. The J gene is TRBJ2-4, the V gene TRBV20-1, with 7 nucleotides matching TRBD2. Germline CDR1 reads DFQATT; CDR2 reads SNEGSKA (reference sequence). The CDR3 has 13 residues. Germline trimming cut 6 bases from V and 4 bases from J; bases unmatched to any gene: 6. The CDR3 bases are TGCAGTGCCAGCCCTAGCGGAAAAAACATTCAGTACTTC. Translation gives CSASPSGKNIQYF.

The CDR3 DNA follows: TGTGCCAGCAGCTTGGGTCCAGGGGATGACATTCAGTACTTC. Its translation: CASSLGPGDDIQYF. V usage is TRBV5-4 and J usage is TRBJ2-4; D is perhaps TRBD1 (6 bases). With 0 bases removed from V and 8 bases from J, the gap between germline ends came to 12 bases. Germline-derived CDR1 and CDR2 are SGHNT and YYREEE (reference sequence). CDR3 size: 14 residues.

This clonotype was observed many times. V usage is TRBV20-1 and J usage is TRBJ1-2; unclear D gene. There are 14 residues in the CDR3. Between the trimmed V and J ends, which lost 4 bases and 2 bases, there was a span of 14 bases. Germline CDR1 DFQATT, CDR2 SNEGSKA (reference sequence). CDR3 in DNA: TGCAGTGCTATCCCCAGGACCTCCAACTATGGCTACACCTTC. This encodes CSAIPRTSNYGYTF.

This clonotype occurred many times. This chain uses TRBV2 with TRBJ1-5, with 9 bases that match TRBD1. V lost 6 bases to trimming and J lost 1 base; unmatched junction nucleotides: 7. This CDR3 region has 16 residues. The germline V gene has CDR1 SNHLY and CDR2 FYNNEI. The CDR3 loop reads CASRGDREGSNQPQHF. In DNA form, the CDR3 reads TGTGCCAGCAGAGGGGACAGGGAAGGGAGCAATCAGCCCCAGCATTTT.

Only a few counts were recorded for this clonotype. This sequence joins TRBV19 and TRBJ1-2; 8 bases map to TRBD1. In germline, CDR1 is LNHDA, CDR2 SQIVND (reference sequence). This CDR3 spans 14 amino acids. With V trimmed by 5 bases and J by 4 bases, 6 bases remained unmatched. DNA for the CDR3: TGTGCCAGTAGTTATCAGGGGGCGGGCTATGGCTACACCTTC. This encodes CASSYQGAGYGYTF.

At least ten counts were recorded for this clonotype. J is TRBJ2-1 and V is TRBV20-1; D possibly uses TRBD1 or TRBD2 (5 bases each). The CDR3 runs to 14 residues. Germline-derived CDR1 and CDR2 are DFQATT and SNEGSKA (reference sequence). V gave up 7 bases and J gave up 2 bases, with 15 bases separating them. CDR3 in amino acids: CSGRAPGPYNEQFF. In DNA, the CDR3 is TGCAGTGGCCGCGCCCCGGGACCCTACAATGAGCAGTTCTTC.

This clonotype was found many times. The V gene is TRBV9, the J gene TRBJ1-1; D not resolved. The V gene's germline CDR1 is SGDLS and CDR2 YYNGEE. V lost 7 bases, J lost 1 base, and 17 bases lay in between. The CDR3 extends over 15 amino acids. The CDR3 nucleotides read TGTGCCAGCTCTAATGTCCCCACGGGGAACACTGAAGCTTTCTTT. Translation gives CASSNVPTGNTEAFF.

This clonotype was observed at least ten times. This sequence joins TRBV20-1 and TRBJ1-1; 7 bases match TRBD1. The germline CDR1 and CDR2 sequences are DFQATT and SNEGSKA (reference sequence). J gave up 1 base and V 6 bases, and 5 bases lay outside the gene matches. This CDR3 has 13 amino acids. In DNA form, the CDR3 reads TGCAGTGCGGCCCGGGACAGGAACACTGAAGCTTTCTTT. This sequence encodes CSAARDRNTEAFF.

The chain uses TRBV4-2 and TRBJ2-7; D not certain. The CDR3 has 14 amino acids. V shed 4 bases and J shed 1 base, with 11 bases lying between them. Germline V gene sequence: CDR1 LGHNA, CDR2 YNFKEQ. The CDR3, as DNA: TGTGCCAGCAGCCGGTTCCTGGATTCCTACGAGCAGTACTTC. Translating it yields CASSRFLDSYEQYF.

As for this clonotype: This may be a read error, as it is one base from a much larger clone. The chain joins TRBV15 to TRBJ2-2; 7 nucleotides align to TRBD1. CDR1 is LNHNV and CDR2 is YYDKDF in the germline V gene (reference sequence). V was pared by 5 bases and J by 4 bases, with 10 bases of the junction left unmatched. This CDR3 has 16 residues. The DNA for the CDR3 is TGTGCCACCAGCGGGCCAACAGGGGCCTCCACCGGGGAGCTGTTTTTT. Amino acids: CATSGPTGASTGELFF.

The chain combines TRBV6-1 with TRBJ1-3; D is ambiguous. This CDR3 is built from 13 residues. Germline V CDR1 and CDR2: MNHNS, SASEGT. V dropped 2 bases and J dropped 5 bases, with 7 bases sitting between them. CDR3 in amino acids: CASSELWRNTIYF. DNA for the CDR3: TGTGCCAGCAGTGAACTGTGGAGAAACACCATATATTTT.

The J gene is TRBJ2-1, the V gene TRBV5-1; 8 bases are shared with TRBD1. This CDR3 comprises 15 residues. V lost 2 bases to trimming and J lost 6 bases; unmatched junction nucleotides: 7. Germline loops: CDR1 SGHRS, CDR2 YFSETQ. CDR3 protein: CASSFRTGIGNEQFF. In DNA form, the CDR3 reads TGCGCCAGCAGCTTCAGGACAGGGATAGGCAATGAGCAGTTCTTC.

There are a few counts of this clonotype. The chain links TRBV27 to TRBJ1-4; tentative D call: TRBD1 (6 bases). Germline V lookup: CDR1 MNHEY, CDR2 SMNVEV (reference sequence). The CDR3 consists of 17 residues. V dropped 2 bases and J dropped 0 bases, with 13 bases sitting between them. CDR3 sequence: CASSLEAGAATNEKLFF. The DNA of the CDR3 is TGTGCCAGCAGTTTAGAAGCGGGGGCCGCAACTAATGAAAAACTGTTTTTT.

This clonotype was seen at least ten times. The chain has TRBV6-2 or TRBV6-3 and TRBJ2-1; no clear D gene. The CDR3 spans 14 residues. Trimming took off 6 bases at V and 3 bases at J, with 12 bases between the two ends. The germline V gene encodes CDR1 MNHEY and CDR2 SVGEGT. The CDR3, as DNA: TGTGCCAGCAGCCCCACTAACTTCTACAATGAGCAGTTCTTC. As protein: CASSPTNFYNEQFF.

The J gene is TRBJ2-6, the V gene TRBV4-1; no clear D. The V end lost 0 bases, the J end lost 2 bases, and 8 bases lay between the germline ends. The CDR3 loop spans 16 amino acids. Germline CDR1 MGHRA, CDR2 YSYEKL. In DNA, the CDR3 is TGCGCCAGCAGCCAAGATCATACGGCTGGGGCCAACGTCCTGACTTTC. Protein: CASSQDHTAGANVLTF.